One and the same sample provided the 16 T cell receptor beta chains below, sequenced in a study of long-term antiretroviral therapy in people with HIV. The immunoSEQ assay was v3.0, run at survey level. Sequenced by immunoSEQ multiplex PCR; TCRdb stores in-frame clones only, minus some. The data show around 25,000 clones, roughly 80% seen once. This material consisted of unsorted PBMCs, taken 1.1 years before starting antiretroviral therapy. The receptors originated from a woman between 25 and 40 years old with HIV.

Only one count was recorded for this clone. Written as DNA, the CDR3 is TGTGCCACCAGCAGAGATCAACGGGAGGGGGCAGATACGCAGTATTTT. Translation: CATSRDQREGADTQYF. The chain carries TRBV15 and TRBJ2-3; 8 nucleotides align to TRBD2. This CDR3 region has 16 residues. The germline CDR1 and CDR2 sequences are LNHNV and YYDKDF (reference sequence). V dropped 0 bases and J dropped 4; count of bases not matched to a gene: 6.

The V call is TRBV19, the J call TRBJ2-5; a weak D match, TRBD2 (5 bases). The CDR3 is 15 amino acids. Germline-derived CDR1 and CDR2 are LNHDA and SQIVND (reference sequence). Between the trimmed V and J ends, which lost 6 bases and 5 bases, there was a span of 19 bases. Here the CDR3 DNA reads TGTGCCAGTAGCCGCAAGGTGTTCGGGGTCGAGACCCAGTACTTC. Protein: CASSRKVFGVETQYF.

The V gene is TRBV10-3, the J gene TRBJ2-3; D not certain. Trimming took 5 bases from V and 5 from J, leaving 11 bases between them. CDR1 and CDR2 from the germline V gene are ENHRY and SYGVKD. The CDR3 loop spans 13 amino acids. CDR3: CAISLGVVDTQYF. CDR3 in DNA: TGTGCCATCAGTCTAGGTGTCGTAGATACGCAGTATTTT.

Here the CDR3 reads CSGGLGGGYTF. The CDR3 DNA reads as TGCAGCGGCGGCCTGGGAGGTGGCTACACCTTC. The chain combines TRBV29-1 with TRBJ1-2; D is undetermined. Germline assignment: CDR1 SQVTM and CDR2 ANQGSEA. The CDR3 length is 11 residues. V dropped 7 bases and J dropped 7 bases, with 13 bases sitting between them.

This chain joins TRBV19 and TRBJ2-6, with 8 bases identical to TRBD2. With 0 bases clipped from V and 0 bases from J, the junction kept 7 bases outside the gene matches. Germline assignment: CDR1 LNHDA and CDR2 SQIVND (reference sequence). The CDR3 length is 19 residues. CDR3 bases: TGTGCCAGTAGTATAGATCGGGAGGGTCTTTACTCTGGGGCCAACGTCCTGACTTTC. This encodes CASSIDREGLYSGANVLTF.

This clone appeared once. The chain employs TRBV7-9 and TRBJ1-2; D uncertain. V was clipped by 3 bases and J by 4 bases, with 0 bases between them. This CDR3 comprises 10 residues. The V gene's germline CDR1 is SEHNR and CDR2 FQNEAQ (reference sequence). The CDR3 loop reads CASSFYGYTF. DNA of the CDR3: TGTGCCAGCAGCTTCTATGGCTACACCTTC.

The rearrangement uses TRBV5-4 and TRBJ2-1, with a tentative D call TRBD1 (5 bases). CDR1 is SGHNT, CDR2 YYREEE, per germline (reference sequence). The CDR3 length is 14 residues. The germline V and J ends were trimmed by 2 bases and 5 bases, with 11 bases remaining between them. The CDR3 DNA is TGTGCCAGCAGCTTTAGGGGTGTAAACAATGAGCAGTTCTTC. Translation gives CASSFRGVNNEQFF.

This clone appeared once. The rearrangement links TRBV7-9 to TRBJ1-2, with unresolved D. V gave up 4 bases and J gave up 3 bases, with 24 bases separating them. This CDR3 has 18 residues. CDR1 and CDR2 (germline): SEHNR, FQNEAQ (reference sequence). The CDR3 sequence: CASSSTHIGEPSDYGYTF. In nucleotides, the CDR3 is TGTGCCAGCAGCTCGACTCATATCGGCGAACCCTCGGACTATGGCTACACCTTC.

The chain employs TRBV19 and TRBJ1-6; D uncertain. CDR1 and CDR2 from the germline V gene are LNHDA and SQIVND (reference sequence). V was clipped by 1 base and J by 0 bases, with 13 bases between them. This CDR3 contains 18 residues. CDR3 region: CASSIVGGGSSYNSPLHF. CDR3 in DNA: TGTGCCAGTAGTATAGTTGGCGGTGGAAGCTCCTATAATTCACCCCTCCACTTT.

The genes are TRBV27 and TRBJ1-1; D uncertain. The ends were cut back, 6 bases at V and 4 bases at J, with 9 bases in the middle. The CDR3 is made up of 12 amino acids. Germline loops: CDR1 MNHEY, CDR2 SMNVEV (reference sequence). The DNA for the CDR3 is TGTGCCAGCAGCCAAGGTGGCACTGAAGCTTTCTTT. Its translation: CASSQGGTEAFF.

This chain joins TRBV9 and TRBJ1-1; D is perhaps TRBD1 (5 bases). The germline V and J ends were trimmed by 4 bases and 3 bases, with 16 bases remaining between them. The germline V gene encodes CDR1 SGDLS and CDR2 YYNGEE. This CDR3 comprises 15 residues. CDR3 amino acids: CASSSRSGGDTEAFF. In DNA form, the CDR3 reads TGTGCCAGCAGCTCGCGCTCTGGGGGGGACACTGAAGCTTTCTTT.

V usage is TRBV7-9 and J usage is TRBJ2-7; TRBD2 is a possible D gene (6 bases). The V end lost 3 bases, the J end lost 4 bases, and 13 bases lay between the germline ends. The CDR3 length is 14 residues. Germline assignment: CDR1 SEHNR and CDR2 FQNEAQ (reference sequence). CDR3 sequence: CASSFGGAAYEQYV. In nucleotides, the CDR3 is TGTGCCAGCAGCTTCGGAGGGGCGGCGTACGAGCAGTACGTC.

V gene TRBV19 combines with J gene TRBJ2-1, with a possible D match to TRBD2 (6 bases). The CDR3 is 13 amino acids. The ends were cut back, 3 bases at V and 9 bases at J, with 12 bases in the middle. Germline CDR1 is LNHDA and CDR2 is SQIVND (reference sequence). The CDR3 region is CASSIEMRGEQFF. Written as DNA, the CDR3 is TGTGCCAGTAGTATTGAGATGCGGGGTGAGCAGTTCTTC.

This clone showed up just a few times. The chain is built from TRBV7-9 and TRBJ1-5; D gene unclear. Germline V gene data show CDR1 as SEHNR and CDR2 as FQNEAQ (reference sequence). This CDR3 comprises 14 residues. The ends were cut back, 2 bases at V and 4 bases at J, with 9 bases in the middle. The CDR3 region has the DNA TGTGCCAGCAGCTTATCAGAAACTAATCAGCCCCAGCATTTT. Translation: CASSLSETNQPQHF.

The chain couples TRBV30 to TRBJ1-1; 7 nucleotides line up with TRBD1. Germline V gives CDR1 GTSNPN, CDR2 SVGIG (reference sequence). V gave up 5 bases and J gave up 4 bases; unmatched junction bases: 4. The CDR3 totals 12 residues. The CDR3 DNA reads as TGTGCCTGGTCCCCAGGGGGCACTGAAGCTTTCTTT. This encodes CAWSPGGTEAFF.

This clone appeared once. The gene calls are TRBV6-5 and TRBJ1-6; D is perhaps TRBD1 (5 bases). CDR3 length: 16 amino acids. V was trimmed by 0 bases and J by 4 bases, leaving 10 bases between them. Germline assignment: CDR1 MNHEY and CDR2 SVGAGI. CDR3 region: CASSYSGGSYNSPLHF. CDR3 DNA: TGTGCCAGCAGTTACTCCGGGGGGTCTTATAATTCACCCCTCCACTTT.